These T cell receptor beta chains were read from a single sample in a study of blood T cell repertoires in COVID-19. Produced via immunoSEQ multiplex PCR; TCRdb's table is partial and in-frame only. The sample shows 150,000 or so clones, roughly nine tenths of them seen only once. The source material was peripheral blood. Receptor source: a man between 45 and 60 years old with acute or convalescent COVID-19. CDR3s include the opening cysteine and the closing phenylalanine or tryptophan. A D gene is named only where the DNA matches it firmly. For some rows the clone size is stated as once, few or many, or as a class when expanded; others skip it.

15	TRBV2	TRBJ1-3	.	TRBD1	TGTGCCAGCAGTCAGGACAGGGTCGCCGGAAACACCATATATTTT	CASSQDRVAGNTIYF
16	TRBV29-1	TRBJ2-3	.	TRBD2	TGCAGCGTTGGGAAAGGTCTAGCGGGAGAGGAGAATACGCAGTATTTT	CSVGKGLAGEENTQYF
14	TRBV7-2	TRBJ2-1	.	.	TGTGCCAGCAGCTCAAGATTCGGGGACAATGAGCAGTTCTTC	CASSSRFGDNEQFF
18	TRBV4-3	TRBJ2-3	.	TRBD2	TGCGCCAGCAGCCAAGATCTAGCGGGGGGGCTCAGCCCAGATACGCAGTATTTT	CASSQDLAGGLSPDTQYF
14	TRBV9	TRBJ1-2	.	.	TGTGCCAGCAGCCCCGGGGGGGAAAACTATGGCTACACCTTC	CASSPGGENYGYTF
14	TRBV27	TRBJ1-2	.	.	TGTGCCAGCAGTAGTCCAGGGAATTTCTATGGCTACACCTTC	CASSSPGNFYGYTF
12	TRBV3-1/TRBV3-2	TRBJ2-3	.	.	TGTGCCAGCAGCCACCCCCGGGATACGCAGTATTTT	CASSHPRDTQYF
14	TRBV5-4	TRBJ1-5	.	.	TGTGCCAGCAGCTTGGGAGGACAGAATCAGCCCCAGCATTTT	CASSLGGQNQPQHF
13	TRBV18	TRBJ1-1	.	.	TGTGCCAGCTCACCACGCGACGGGGCTGAAGCTTTCTTT	CASSPRDGAEAFF
15	TRBV6-5	TRBJ1-5	once	TRBD1	TGTGCCAGCAGCGCCCCCGGGACAGGGTTTCAGCCCCAGCATTTT	CASSAPGTGFQPQHF
14	TRBV18	TRBJ1-5	few	TRBD1	TGTGCCAGCTCAGGACAGGGAAGCAATCAGCCCCAGCATTTT	CASSGQGSNQPQHF
16	TRBV7-6	TRBJ1-2	few	TRBD1	TGTGCCAGCAGCTTAGGGTTGGGACAGGGTGGCTATGGCTACACCTTC	CASSLGLGQGGYGYTF
12	TRBV2	TRBJ1-1	.	.	TGTGCCAGCAGTGAATTAAACACTGAAGCTTTCTTT	CASSELNTEAFF
16	TRBV18	TRBJ2-5	.	TRBD1	TGTGCCAGCTCACCATTTTCGACAGGGAATCAAGAGACCCAGTACTTC	CASSPFSTGNQETQYF
15	TRBV9	TRBJ2-5	.	TRBD1	TGTGCCAGCAGCGCCGTGACAGGGGGAGGAGAGACCCAGTACTTC	CASSAVTGGGETQYF
13	TRBV29-1	TRBJ1-5	few	.	TGCAGCGCAAGGCGGGACCCCAATCAGCCCCAGCATTTT	CSARRDPNQPQHF
13	TRBV7-9	TRBJ1-4	.	.	TGTGCCAGCAGCGTTGTTAGTAATGAAAAACTGTTTTTT	CASSVVSNEKLFF
14	TRBV6-6	TRBJ1-2	.	TRBD1	TGTGCCAGCAGTACCGGCACAGGGGACTATGGCTACACCTTC	CASSTGTGDYGYTF
15	TRBV18	TRBJ1-3	.	TRBD1	TGTGCCAGCTCACTGGGACAGTACTCTGGAAACACCATATATTTT	CASSLGQYSGNTIYF
13	TRBV13	TRBJ2-1	.	TRBD2	TGTGCCAGCAGCCGGGAGGGACACAATGAGCAGTTCTTC	CASSREGHNEQFF
15	TRBV28	TRBJ1-1	once	TRBD1	TGTGCCAGCAGTTTCGCGGACAGGGGAAAGACTGAAGCTTTCTTT	CASSFADRGKTEAFF
12	TRBV7-8	TRBJ1-1	.	.	TGTGCCAGCAGCTTAGTGAGGAATGAAGCTTTCTTT	CASSLVRNEAFF
15	TRBV6-1	TRBJ2-1	.	TRBD2	TGTGCCAGCAGTGAGCCGGGAGGAGCTTACAATGAGCAGTTCTTC	CASSEPGGAYNEQFF
14	TRBV28	TRBJ2-2	.	TRBD1	TGTGCCACCTTAGGACAGGGTAATACCGGGGAGCTGTTTTTT	CATLGQGNTGELFF
17	TRBV4-1	TRBJ1-1	.	.	TGCGCCAGCAGCCATAATACCCTGACTATGGGAACGGGTGAAGCTTTCTTT	CASSHNTLTMGTGEAFF
15	TRBV5-1	TRBJ2-2	few	.	TGCGCCAGCAGCTTGGGCGGAGCGAACACCGGGGAGCTGTTTTTT	CASSLGGANTGELFF
17	TRBV5-1	TRBJ1-4	.	.	TGCGCCAGCAGCTTGCTCGGGGAAATCGCAACTAATGAAAAACTGTTTTTT	CASSLLGEIATNEKLFF
14	TRBV6-5	TRBJ2-1	.	TRBD2	TGTGCCAGCAGTTACTGGACTAGCGGAGATGAGCAGTTCTTC	CASSYWTSGDEQFF
14	TRBV18	TRBJ1-3	.	.	TGTGCCAGCTCACAGGGGGTAGCTGGAAACACCATATATTTT	CASSQGVAGNTIYF
14	TRBV28	TRBJ2-7	.	.	TGTGCCAGCGAGAACATACTACGACCCTACGAGCAGTACTTC	CASENILRPYEQYF
14	TRBV19	TRBJ2-5	.	TRBD1	TGTGCCAGCCGCGCCGGGGACAGGGCACAAACCCAGTACTTC	CASRAGDRAQTQYF
13	TRBV9	TRBJ2-1	.	.	TGTGCCAGCAGCGTAGTAGGGGCGGATGAGCAGTTCTTC	CASSVVGADEQFF
12	TRBV10-3	TRBJ1-2	.	TRBD1	TGTGCCATCAGCGACAGGGACTATGGCTACACCTTC	CAISDRDYGYTF
16	TRBV4-3	TRBJ1-4	once	TRBD1	TGCGCCAGCAGCCCCAGTACAGGGGTGAATTATGAAAAACTGTTTTTT	CASSPSTGVNYEKLFF
14	TRBV5-1	TRBJ2-7	.	TRBD1	TGCGCCAGCAGCCCCGACAGGGGTCGGTACGAGCAGTACTTC	CASSPDRGRYEQYF
13	TRBV6-5	TRBJ2-7	few	.	TGTGCCAGCAGTTACTCGCGAGGGCACGAGCAGTACTTC	CASSYSRGHEQYF
10	TRBV29-1	TRBJ1-1	.	.	TGCAGCGCTTACACCACTGAAGCTTTCTTT	CSAYTTEAFF
19	TRBV3-1/TRBV3-2	TRBJ2-3	.	TRBD2	TGTGCCAGCACCCTCCGAGGGGTGAGCGGGGGGCGTAGCACAGATACGCAGTATTTT	CASTLRGVSGGRSTDTQYF
14	TRBV7-9	TRBJ2-1	.	.	TGTGCCAGCAGCTTAACAGGGACGAGCAATGAGCAGTTCTTC	CASSLTGTSNEQFF
15	TRBV28	TRBJ2-3	.	.	TGTGCCAGCAGTTTGAGTTGGGAGACCACAGATACGCAGTATTTT	CASSLSWETTDTQYF
14	TRBV18	TRBJ1-1	.	TRBD1	TGTGCCAGCTCACCGACAGGGGGTGAGACTGAAGCTTTCTTT	CASSPTGGETEAFF
13	TRBV27	TRBJ2-7	.	.	TGTGCCAGCAGCGTAGGAACAGCCTACGAGCAGTACTTC	CASSVGTAYEQYF
16	TRBV5-1	TRBJ2-1	.	.	TGCGCCAGCAGCCTCCAGGGGTCGGCAGGCCAAAATGAGCAGTTCTTC	CASSLQGSAGQNEQFF
16	TRBV4-2	TRBJ2-3	.	TRBD1	TGTGCCAGCAGCCCATGGCCCAGGGGGCAGGGAGATACGCAGTATTTT	CASSPWPRGQGDTQYF
14	TRBV7-9	TRBJ2-7	.	.	TGTGCCAGCAGCTCGGAGTTCTCTTGGTACGAGCAGTACTTC	CASSSEFSWYEQYF
13	TRBV7-6	TRBJ1-5	.	.	TGTGCCAGCAGCTTGGCAACAAATCAGCCCCAGCATTTT	CASSLATNQPQHF
14	TRBV18	TRBJ2-1	.	TRBD1	TGTGCCAGCTCCCGGGACAGGGTCAACAATGAGCAGTTCTTC	CASSRDRVNNEQFF
16	TRBV3-1/TRBV3-2	TRBJ1-5	.	.	TGTGCCAGCAGCCAAGGTTTCTCGGAGGGCAATCAGCCCCAGCATTTT	CASSQGFSEGNQPQHF
14	TRBV2	TRBJ1-5	once	.	TGTGCCAGCAGTCTACGACAGAGCAATCAGCCCCAGCATTTT	CASSLRQSNQPQHF
16	TRBV11-2	TRBJ2-3	.	.	TGTGCCAGCAGCTACCGAGTAGCGGCAAGCACAGATACGCAGTATTTT	CASSYRVAASTDTQYF
15	TRBV10-3	TRBJ2-3	.	.	TGTGCCATCACGAGAACAAGGGGGACCACAGATACGCAGTATTTT	CAITRTRGTTDTQYF
17	TRBV11-2	TRBJ2-3	.	TRBD2	TGTGCCAGCAGCCCCCCGGGACTAGGATCAAGCACAGATACGCAGTATTTT	CASSPPGLGSSTDTQYF